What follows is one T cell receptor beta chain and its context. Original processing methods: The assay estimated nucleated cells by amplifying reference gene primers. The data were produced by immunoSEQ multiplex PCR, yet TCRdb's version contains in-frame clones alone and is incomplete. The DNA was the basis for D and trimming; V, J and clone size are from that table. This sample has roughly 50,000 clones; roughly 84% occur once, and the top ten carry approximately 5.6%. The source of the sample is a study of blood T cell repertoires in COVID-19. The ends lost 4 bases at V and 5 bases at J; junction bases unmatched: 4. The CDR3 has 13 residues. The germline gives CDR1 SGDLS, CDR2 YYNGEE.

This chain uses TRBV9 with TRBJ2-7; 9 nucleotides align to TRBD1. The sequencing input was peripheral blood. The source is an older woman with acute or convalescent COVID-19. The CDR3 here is CASSTRTGDEQYF. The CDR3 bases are TGTGCCAGCAGCACCAGGACAGGGGACGAGCAGTACTTC.